The 31 T cell receptor beta chains below come from one sample, sequenced in a study of blood T cell repertoires in COVID-19. Produced via immunoSEQ multiplex PCR; TCRdb's table is partial and in-frame only. The sample shows approximately 69,000 clones, more than 60% of them seen only once. Sequencing was performed on peripheral blood. These receptors were collected from a man in his fifties or sixties with acute or convalescent COVID-19.

In its sample, this clone was seen many times. The V and J genes are TRBV11-2 and TRBJ2-3; no reliable D call. The ends were cut back, 5 bases at V and 2 bases at J, with 8 bases in the middle. The CDR3 covers 13 residues. The germline CDR1 and CDR2 sequences are SGHAT and FQNNGV. The CDR3, as DNA: TGTGCCAGCAGCCAAGAGGTCACAGATACGCAGTATTTT. This encodes CASSQEVTDTQYF.

This clone was recorded only once. The rearrangement joins TRBV18 to TRBJ1-4; D is uncertain. The CDR3 is 14 residues long. CDR1 KGHSH and CDR2 LQKENI come from the germline V gene. Trimming pared 3 bases from V and 6 bases from J, leaving 11 bases between. For the CDR3, the DNA is TGTGCCAGCTCACCGCGAGGAACCGATGAAAAACTGTTTTTT. This translates into CASSPRGTDEKLFF.

The V and J genes are TRBV30 and TRBJ1-2, with a weak D call TRBD1 (5 bases). V shed 0 bases and J shed 7 bases, with 9 bases lying between them. The CDR3 is 12 residues long. CDR1 and CDR2 from the germline V gene are GTSNPN and SVGIG (reference sequence). CDR3 coding DNA: TGTGCCTGGAGTGTACGCAGGGCTGGCTACACCTTC. Encoded protein: CAWSVRRAGYTF.

The chain employs TRBV6-1 and TRBJ2-7, with 7 nucleotides matching TRBD1. Looked up from germline, CDR1 is MNHNS and CDR2 is SASEGT. After removal of 2 bases from V and 10 bases from J, the junction contained 20 bases not matched to a gene. The CDR3 spans 17 residues. Here the CDR3 DNA reads TGTGCCAGCAGTGAAAGACAGGGAGAGGCACCAACCAAGGTCCAGTACGTC. Translation gives CASSERQGEAPTKVQYV.

The chain couples TRBV24-1 to TRBJ2-3; D perhaps matches TRBD2 (6 bases). With 4 bases removed from V and 6 bases from J, the gap between germline ends came to 10 bases. CDR1 is KGHDR and CDR2 is SFDVKD in the germline V gene. The CDR3 extends over 13 amino acids. Written as DNA, the CDR3 is TGTGCCACCAGTGAACCAGGGACTGATACGCAGTATTTT. Translating it yields CATSEPGTDTQYF.

This chain joins TRBV24-1 and TRBJ1-4; D is uncertain. The CDR3 extends over 12 amino acids. Germline V CDR1 and CDR2: KGHDR, SFDVKD. V dropped 4 bases and J dropped 6 bases, with 5 bases sitting between them. CDR3 in amino acids: CATSDEDEKLFF. Here the CDR3 DNA reads TGTGCCACCAGTGACGAGGATGAAAAACTGTTTTTT.

The chain combines TRBV5-6 with TRBJ2-3; D is undetermined. Germline assignment: CDR1 SGHDT and CDR2 YYEEEE. This CDR3 region has 14 residues. Trimming stripped 5 bases from V and 3 bases from J, with 13 bases between. The CDR3 bases are TGTGCCAGCAGATCAGAGGTCTCAACAGATACGCAGTATTTT. This gives the protein CASRSEVSTDTQYF.

V usage is TRBV10-1 and J usage is TRBJ2-2; possibly TRBD2 for D (5 bases). Germline CDR1 WNHNN, CDR2 SYGVQD (reference sequence). Trimming pared 3 bases from V and 1 base from J, leaving 9 bases between. The CDR3 spans 15 residues. The DNA of the CDR3 is TGCGCCAGCAGTGACCCCGGGGAGAACACCGGGGAGCTGTTTTTT. Translation: CASSDPGENTGELFF.

This clone has at least ten counts. The chain has TRBV24-1 and TRBJ2-3; D gene uncertain. Trimming shortened V by 1 base and J by 3 bases, and 7 bases separated the two germline ends. The CDR3 consists of 14 residues. CDR1 and CDR2 (germline): KGHDR, SFDVKD. As DNA, the CDR3 is TGTGCCACCAGTGATTTTGCGGATACAGATACGCAGTATTTT. As protein: CATSDFADTDTQYF.

This clone appeared once. The V gene is TRBV20-1, the J gene TRBJ2-3; 7 bases match TRBD2. The V gene end was trimmed by 3 bases and the J gene end by 4 bases; junction bases not matched to a gene: 7. CDR1 is DFQATT, CDR2 SNEGSKA, per germline (reference sequence). The CDR3 contains 14 residues. In nucleotides, the CDR3 is TGCAGTGCTAGTGTAGCGGGCATGCCAGATACGCAGTATTTT. Its translation is CSASVAGMPDTQYF.

CDR3 nucleotide sequence: TGTGCCAGCAGCGGACAGGGAAGGGATCAGCCCCAGCATTTT. Amino acid sequence: CASSGQGRDQPQHF. This sequence joins TRBV6-6 and TRBJ1-5; 8 positions agree with TRBD1. CDR1 MNHNY and CDR2 SVGAGI come from the germline V gene (reference sequence). The V and J ends lost 6 bases and 5 bases, in that order; junction bases with no gene match: 6. CDR3 length: 14 residues.

In this sample, this clone turned up once. The chain is built from TRBV5-1 and TRBJ2-5; 8 nucleotides align to TRBD2. Germline CDR1 reads SGHRS; CDR2 reads YFSETQ. CDR3 size: 16 residues. Unmatched junction bases numbered 8, after V lost 4 bases and J lost 0 bases. The CDR3 protein is CASSRGERGYQETQYF. The CDR3 coding sequence is TGCGCCAGCAGCAGGGGGGAGCGGGGGTACCAAGAGACCCAGTACTTC. The full variable domain, rest sourced from reference TRBV5-1 and TRBJ2-5, is KAGVTQTPRYLIKTRGQQVTLSCSPISGHRSVSWYQQTPGQGLQFLFEYFSETQRNKGNFPGRFSGRQFSNSRSEMNVSTLELGDSALYLCASSRGERGYQETQYFGPGTRLLVL.

The rearrangement joins TRBV5-8 to TRBJ1-5; D is undetermined. V gave up 4 bases and J gave up 5 bases, with 25 bases separating them. Germline-derived CDR1 and CDR2 are SGHTS and YDEGEE. The CDR3 runs to 18 residues. The CDR3 nucleotides read TGTGCCAGCAGCCCCCGGGAGATCGGAACAAGAATGGATCAGCCCCAGCATTTT. Protein: CASSPREIGTRMDQPQHF.

This sequence joins TRBV5-1 and TRBJ1-4; D unresolved. V was trimmed by 0 bases and J by 8 bases, leaving 17 bases between them. Per germline, CDR1 SGHRS and CDR2 YFSETQ. The CDR3 length is 16 residues. CDR3 coding DNA: TGCGCCAGCAGCTTGGCGGCCGCTCCCGTGGGCGAAAAACTGTTTTTT. Residues: CASSLAAAPVGEKLFF.

This sequence joins TRBV10-3 and TRBJ2-3, with TRBD2 identical over 9 bases. J gave up 0 bases and V 5 bases, and 6 bases lay outside the gene matches. The CDR3 extends over 16 amino acids. CDR1 ENHRY and CDR2 SYGVKD come from the germline V gene. The CDR3 DNA reads TGTGCCATCAGTCTAGCGGGAACTACTAGCACAGATACGCAGTATTTT. It specifies CAISLAGTTSTDTQYF.

The V and J genes are TRBV18 and TRBJ2-7, with D maybe TRBD2 (5 bases). Trimming pared 3 bases from V and 2 bases from J, leaving 8 bases between. Looked up from germline, CDR1 is KGHSH and CDR2 is LQKENI. CDR3 size: 13 residues. As DNA, the CDR3 is TGTGCCAGCTCACCGGAGGTTGCCTACGAGCAGTACTTC. Translated: CASSPEVAYEQYF.

This clone was counted a few times. The rearrangement uses TRBV11-2 and TRBJ2-5; a possible D gene is TRBD1 (6 bases). The germline gives CDR1 SGHAT, CDR2 FQNNGV. V was clipped by 1 base and J by 4 bases, with 7 bases between them. The CDR3 is 13 amino acids. The CDR3 coding sequence is TGTGCCAGCAGCTTAGCAGGGGTAGAGACCCAGTACTTC. Translating gives CASSLAGVETQYF.

This sequence joins TRBV5-4 and TRBJ2-1; 13 bases are a match to TRBD2. Germline lookup yields CDR1 SGHNT and CDR2 YYREEE (reference sequence). This CDR3 contains 17 residues. V shed 0 bases, J shed 8 bases, and the junction held 8 bases outside the gene matches. CDR3 nucleotide sequence: TGTGCCAGCAGCTTGGCGCTACTAGCGGGAGGGCCTGATGAGCAGTTCTTC. Its translation: CASSLALLAGGPDEQFF.

The chain uses TRBV6-5 and TRBJ2-4; D gene uncertain. V was clipped by 2 bases and J by 1 base, with 9 bases between them. Germline assignment: CDR1 MNHEY and CDR2 SVGAGI. This CDR3 contains 15 residues. CDR3 in amino acids: CASSYPPEAKNIQYF. The CDR3 bases are TGTGCCAGCAGTTACCCCCCCGAGGCCAAAAACATTCAGTACTTC.

The chain employs TRBV6-1 and TRBJ1-2; 8 nucleotides match TRBD1. Looked up from germline, CDR1 is MNHNS and CDR2 is SASEGT. J was trimmed by 4 bases and V by 2 bases; bases with no gene match: 3. The CDR3 sequence is 14 residues long. Here the CDR3 reads CASSELDRVYGYTF. CDR3 bases: TGTGCCAGCAGTGAATTGGACAGGGTCTATGGCTACACCTTC.

The genes are TRBV5-4 and TRBJ1-1, with a tentative D call TRBD1 (5 bases). The germline V gene encodes CDR1 SGHNT and CDR2 YYREEE (reference sequence). The CDR3 contains 14 residues. V lost 5 bases and J 8 bases, leaving 19 bases between the germline ends. The DNA of the CDR3 is TGTGCCAGCAGTCCTCAGGGTCCCGTAAGGGAAGCTTTCTTT. Translating gives CASSPQGPVREAFF. Combining the CDR3 with reference TRBV5-4 and TRBJ1-1 gives the whole variable domain ETGVTQSPTHLIKTRGQQVTLRCSSQSGHNTVSWYQQALGQGPQFIFQYYREEENGRGNFPPRFSGLQFPNYSSELNVNALELDDSALYLCASSPQGPVREAFFGQGTRLTVV.

The chain uses TRBV27 and TRBJ1-6; D might be TRBD1 (6 bases). Germline CDR1 MNHEY, CDR2 SMNVEV (reference sequence). The CDR3 runs 13 residues. V lost 6 bases, J lost 7 bases, and 10 bases lay in between. CDR3 region: CASRPGVNSPLHF. CDR3 sequence (DNA): TGTGCCAGCAGGCCAGGGGTAAATTCACCCCTCCACTTT.

This chain joins TRBV4-1 and TRBJ1-5, with a possible D match to TRBD1 (6 bases). Between the trimmed V and J ends, which lost 0 bases and 1 base, there was a span of 13 bases. The CDR3 has 17 residues. Germline V gives CDR1 MGHRA, CDR2 YSYEKL. The CDR3 spells CASSQEQGSASNQPQHF. CDR3 in DNA: TGCGCCAGCAGCCAAGAACAGGGAAGTGCGAGCAATCAGCCCCAGCATTTT.

In nucleotides, the CDR3 is TGTGCCAGTAGTGTATCACTAGCGGAGACCCAGTACTTC. Protein product: CASSVSLAETQYF. This rearrangement joins TRBV19 to TRBJ2-5, with 7 bases fitting TRBD2. Germline V gives CDR1 LNHDA, CDR2 SQIVND (reference sequence). V gave up 5 bases and J gave up 5 bases; unmatched junction bases: 5. The length of the CDR3 is 13 residues.

This chain links TRBV27 with TRBJ2-7; tentatively, D is TRBD1 (6 bases). Germline V gene data show CDR1 as MNHEY and CDR2 as SMNVEV (reference sequence). The CDR3 contains 13 residues. V lost 3 bases and J 2 bases, leaving 8 bases between the germline ends. The chain's CDR3 is CASSLDRTYEQYV. CDR3 coding DNA: TGTGCCAGCAGTTTGGACAGAACCTACGAGCAGTACGTC.

Many counts were recorded for this clone. The V and J genes are TRBV24-1 and TRBJ2-2, with TRBD1 identical over 8 bases. Per germline, CDR1 KGHDR and CDR2 SFDVKD. The CDR3 is 17 amino acids. With V trimmed by 3 bases and J by 1 base, 6 bases remained unmatched. The CDR3, as DNA: TGTGCCACCAGTGATCCACAGGGGGTGGGGAACACCGGGGAGCTGTTTTTT. Protein sequence: CATSDPQGVGNTGELFF.

The chain has TRBV19 and TRBJ1-1; D perhaps matches TRBD1 (5 bases). The germline V gene encodes CDR1 LNHDA and CDR2 SQIVND (reference sequence). The CDR3 contains 15 residues. V was shortened by 4 bases and J by 2 bases, with 14 bases between the two germline ends. This CDR3 is CASSNRDSLNTEAFF. In nucleotides, the CDR3 is TGTGCCAGTAGTAACCGAGACAGCCTAAACACTGAAGCTTTCTTT.

The V call is TRBV19, the J call TRBJ2-7; no clear D. Per the germline V gene, CDR1 is LNHDA and CDR2 is SQIVND (reference sequence). There are 14 residues in the CDR3. Deletions cut 3 bases from V and 7 bases from J, with 16 bases between. CDR3: CASSMSSLSGEQYV. The DNA for the CDR3 is TGTGCCAGTAGTATGTCCTCCCTCTCCGGGGAGCAGTACGTC.

Turning to this clone: The sample has other DNA sequences that encode this CDR3 too. The V call is TRBV19, the J call TRBJ1-4, with D perhaps matching TRBD1 (5 bases). The germline V gene encodes CDR1 LNHDA and CDR2 SQIVND (reference sequence). The CDR3 contains 13 residues. Trimming stripped 3 bases from V and 5 bases from J, with 7 bases between. The CDR3 loop reads CASSIGGNEKLFF. CDR3 nucleotide sequence: TGTGCCAGTAGTATTGGGGGGAATGAAAAACTGTTTTTT.

The V call is TRBV5-5, the J call TRBJ1-5; maybe TRBD1 (5 bases). This CDR3 is built from 17 residues. Germline assignment: CDR1 SGHKS and CDR2 YYEKEE (reference sequence). V was pared by 3 bases and J by 3 bases, with 19 bases between. The CDR3 DNA sequence: TGTGCCAGCAGCTCAACCCCCGGGACTCCTTTCAATCAGCCCCAGCATTTT. Amino acids: CASSSTPGTPFNQPQHF.

This clone was seen a handful of times. The V and J genes are TRBV11-2 and TRBJ2-5; D remains ambiguous. Between the trimmed V and J ends, which lost 4 bases and 5 bases, there was a span of 8 bases. The CDR3 has 12 amino acids. Germline lookup yields CDR1 SGHAT and CDR2 FQNNGV. The CDR3 region is CASSYLRETQYF. As DNA, the CDR3 is TGTGCCAGCAGCTATCTGAGGGAGACCCAGTACTTC.